The source of this TCR beta chain is a study of blood T cells in healthy people across ages. Alongside a J-beta primer mix, a sample-barcoded 5' primer served in a second PCR lasting roughly 6 to 12 cycles. A template-switch adaptor containing 12 random nucleotides labeled each cDNA molecule. MiXCR, run by TCRdb on the 5' RACE reads, gives a single entry per CDR3 protein. The sample lists about 970,000 distinct CDR3 sequences; just over 50% were seen once. A note on this clonotype: What it binds is not known.

The germline V gene has CDR1 ENHRY and CDR2 SYGVKD. V was pared by 2 bases and J by 7 bases, with 10 bases of the junction left unmatched. The CDR3 length is 15 residues. Study findings and constraints: Not knowing donor CMV status may have confounded expanded clonotype changes.

Input material: blood. This sequence joins TRBV10-3 and TRBJ2-5, with TRBD2 matching 7 bases. This receptor was obtained from a woman aged 60-75 years in good health. The CDR3 sequence: CAISEPPGGSGTQYF. For the CDR3, the DNA is TGTGCCATCAGTGAGCCCCCGGGGGGTTCCGGGACCCAGTACTTC.